Reported below is one T cell receptor (beta chain). The data derive from a study of T cells after yellow fever vaccination. TCRdb re-analysed the 5' RACE reads in MiXCR, keeping a single row per CDR3 protein. The table shows under 550,000 distinct CDR3 sequences, with around a fifth occurring only once. Trimming took 6 bases from V and 4 from J, leaving 15 bases between them. Per the germline V gene, CDR1 is SEHNR and CDR2 is FQNEAQ (reference sequence). This CDR3 region has 14 residues. This specimen was PBMCs, taken more than 20 days after the first yellow fever vaccination. This TCR came from a man aged 18 to 35 who received the YFV17D yellow fever vaccine. The chain is built from TRBV7-9 and TRBJ1-2; D unresolved. CDR3 nucleotide sequence: TGTGCCAGCAGTCATTGGACCGACACCTATGGCTACACCTTC. Amino acids: CASSHWTDTYGYTF.